This is a list of T cell receptor beta chains from one sample in a study of blood T cell repertoires in COVID-19. Produced via immunoSEQ multiplex PCR; TCRdb's table is partial and in-frame only. This table has a few hundred thousand clones, less than 85% appearing once. The material sequenced was peripheral blood. These receptors were collected from a woman younger than 30 with acute or convalescent COVID-19. Each CDR3 is given with its conserved first and last residue. The D gene is left open where the match is weak. Clone size, where shown, is once, few, many, or a class for clones that have expanded.

j_gene,d_gene,v_gene,abundance,CDR3nt,CDR3aa
TRBJ2-7,TRBD2,TRBV14,-,TGTGCCAGCAGCCAAGACTGGGGGGGCTCCTACGAGCAGTACTTC,CASSQDWGGSYEQYF
TRBJ1-1,-,TRBV7-2,-,TGTGCCAGCCTCTTTGACTTATTCGGTTTCCCTGAAGCTTTCTTT,CASLFDLFGFPEAFF
TRBJ1-1,-,TRBV6-5,-,TGTGCCAGCAGTTACTCTGGCAGGGGAGCTTTCTTT,CASSYSGRGAFF
TRBJ1-6,-,TRBV9,-,TGTGCCAGCAGCTCGGGAGGGGCCCTCCACTTT,CASSSGGALHF
TRBJ2-2,TRBD1,TRBV24-1,few,TGTGCCACCAGGGGGGACAGCGAGTCCGGGGAGCTGTTTTTT,CATRGDSESGELFF
TRBJ1-4,TRBD1,TRBV19,-,TGTGCCAGTCGGGACAGGGAGACGGCTAATGAAAAACTGTTTTTT,CASRDRETANEKLFF
TRBJ1-5,TRBD1,TRBV9,-,TGTGCCAGCAGCGTAGGACAGGGGATCAATCAGCCCCAGCATTTT,CASSVGQGINQPQHF
TRBJ1-1,-,TRBV12-3/TRBV12-4,once,TGTGCCAGCAGTAACACGGGGACTGAAGCTTTCTTT,CASSNTGTEAFF
TRBJ1-2,TRBD1,TRBV2,-,TGTGCCAGCAGTGAAGGGACAGGGGACTATGGCTACACCTTC,CASSEGTGDYGYTF
TRBJ2-1,TRBD1,TRBV7-2,-,TGTGCCAGCACCGATTGGACAGGGCTCCGTAGCTCCTACAATGAGCAGTTCTTC,CASTDWTGLRSSYNEQFF
TRBJ1-2,-,TRBV7-2,once,TGTGCCAGCAGCTTAGGGCAGCGTCCTAACTATGGCTACACCTTC,CASSLGQRPNYGYTF
TRBJ1-1,-,TRBV24-1,-,TGTGCCACCAGGGCAACAGGGAACACTGAAGCTTTCTTT,CATRATGNTEAFF
TRBJ2-7,TRBD1,TRBV6-5,-,TGTGCCAGCAGGCTCGACAGGGGCTCTTACGAGCAGTACTTC,CASRLDRGSYEQYF
TRBJ1-1,-,TRBV24-1,few,TGTGCCACCAGTGGGGCCTCCCCCTTCACTGAAGCTTTCTTT,CATSGASPFTEAFF
TRBJ2-7,-,TRBV29-1,-,TGCAGCGTTGGACAGGCCGCCGGGACCTACGAGCAGTACTTC,CSVGQAAGTYEQYF
TRBJ1-3,-,TRBV30,-,TGTGCCTGGAGTGTTGGTAGTAGCGGTTTCTCTGGAAACACCATATATTTT,CAWSVGSSGFSGNTIYF
TRBJ2-4,TRBD1,TRBV24-1,-,TGTGCCACCAGTGATCCCCGGACAGGGAGACAAAACATTCAGTACTTC,CATSDPRTGRQNIQYF
TRBJ1-1,TRBD1,TRBV6-5,-,TGTGCCAGCAGTACACAGGGGTTGACTGAAGCTTTCTTT,CASSTQGLTEAFF
TRBJ2-3,-,TRBV7-3,once,TGTGCCAGCAGTTCTGGGGGGGCCATAGCGGATACGCAGTATTTT,CASSSGGAIADTQYF
TRBJ1-6,-,TRBV7-3,-,TGTGCCAGCAGCTTAAAGGGGTCTAATTCACCCCTCCACTTT,CASSLKGSNSPLHF
TRBJ1-2,TRBD1,TRBV4-1,few,TGCGCCAGCAGCCAAGATCTGAACGGACAGGGTGGATCTTATGGCTACACCTTC,CASSQDLNGQGGSYGYTF
TRBJ2-7,-,TRBV28,-,TGTGCCAGCAGTCGTATCTCCTACGAGCAGTACTTC,CASSRISYEQYF
TRBJ1-1,-,TRBV24-1,-,TGTGCCACCAGTGATGCAGGCGGGACTGAAGCTTTCTTT,CATSDAGGTEAFF
TRBJ1-1,TRBD1,TRBV30,-,TGTGCCTTTGACAGGGGCCCTAACACTGAAGCTTTCTTT,CAFDRGPNTEAFF
TRBJ2-7,TRBD1,TRBV19,-,TGTGCCAGTAGTCAGAAGACAGGGTACGAGCAGTACTTC,CASSQKTGYEQYF
TRBJ1-4,TRBD1,TRBV6-5,once,TGTGCCAGCAGTCGGACAGGGGCTAATGAAAAACTGTTTTTT,CASSRTGANEKLFF
TRBJ1-1,-,TRBV28,-,TGTGCCAGCAGTTTAATTGGCCCCGCAACGCCTGAAGCTTTCTTT,CASSLIGPATPEAFF
TRBJ2-7,-,TRBV20-1,-,TGCAGTGCTGGGCGTCGGGAGCAGTACTTC,CSAGRREQYF
TRBJ2-3,TRBD2,TRBV4-1,-,TGCGCCAGCCCGGGGAGGGGTAGCGGGGCGGCATCTAGCACAGATACGCAGTATTTT,CASPGRGSGAASSTDTQYF
TRBJ1-4,TRBD1,TRBV5-1,-,TGCGCCAGCAGCTGGGGACAGGGCATGGATGAAAAACTGTTTTTT,CASSWGQGMDEKLFF
TRBJ1-2,TRBD1,TRBV19,-,TGTGCCAGTAGTCCCCTCGACAGGGGCCACTATGGCTACACCTTC,CASSPLDRGHYGYTF
TRBJ2-7,TRBD1,TRBV9,-,TGTGCCAGCAGCCCAGGGGTGGGACAGCAATCTTTCTACGAGCAGTACTTC,CASSPGVGQQSFYEQYF
TRBJ2-1,TRBD1,TRBV5-4,-,TGTGCCAGCAGCTCCGGGACAGGGGGCGCGTCGTTCTATGAGCAGTTCTTC,CASSSGTGGASFYEQFF
TRBJ2-2,TRBD1,TRBV7-9,many,TGTGCCAGCACCCGACAGGGGAAGGTCGGGGAGCTGTTTTTT,CASTRQGKVGELFF
TRBJ1-6,-,TRBV15,once,TGTGCCACCAGCCCCCGGAGCTCCTATAATTCACCCCTCCACTTT,CATSPRSSYNSPLHF
TRBJ1-3,-,TRBV9,-,TGTGCCAGCAGCCCAGGTGTGACCTCTGGAAACACCATATATTTT,CASSPGVTSGNTIYF
TRBJ2-7,-,TRBV5-6,-,TGTGCCAGCAGCTTGGGGGGGCTACTCCTCTACGAGCAGTACTTC,CASSLGGLLLYEQYF
TRBJ2-7,-,TRBV29-1,-,TGCAGCGTTGAAACAGATCACTCCTACGAGCAGTACTTC,CSVETDHSYEQYF
TRBJ2-7,TRBD2,TRBV9,once,TGTGCCAGCAGCGTAGGAGCGGGAGGGCCCTACGAGCAGTACTTC,CASSVGAGGPYEQYF
TRBJ1-4,-,TRBV2,-,TGTGCCAGCAGTGAAGCTGCGGACAGCACCGGACTTAATGAAAAACTGTTTTTT,CASSEAADSTGLNEKLFF
TRBJ1-5,-,TRBV30,-,TGTGCCTGGAGTATAGGGGTCGGCAATCAGCCCCAGCATTTT,CAWSIGVGNQPQHF
TRBJ1-6,-,TRBV27,-,TGTGCCAGTCACTTCGGGATTAGGAATTCACCCCTCCACTTT,CASHFGIRNSPLHF
TRBJ2-7,-,TRBV29-1,-,TGCAGCGTGACGGACAGCTACGAGCAGTACTTC,CSVTDSYEQYF
TRBJ2-3,-,TRBV2,-,TGTGCCAGGTTAACAGAAAAGAACACAGATACGCAGTATTTT,CARLTEKNTDTQYF
TRBJ2-2,-,TRBV9,-,TGTGCCAGCAGCGTGGGACATGTTCGCACCGGGGAGCTGTTTTTT,CASSVGHVRTGELFF
TRBJ2-1,-,TRBV12-5,-,TGTGCTAGTACAGGATCCTACAATGAGCAGTTCTTC,CASTGSYNEQFF